Listed here are 14 T cell receptor beta chains from one sample, sequenced in a study of PD-1 blockade in classical Hodgkin lymphoma. The patients all showed relapse after autologous stem cell transplantation, while their brentuximab vedotin exposure varied. Magnetic negative selection served to purify CD4+ T cells out of PBMCs that had been thawed. Sequenced by immunoSEQ multiplex PCR; TCRdb stores in-frame clones only, minus some. This table has 30,000 or so clones, about 85% appearing once. The material sequenced was CD4+ T cells from blood, taken at baseline. The receptors were gathered from a human donor with classical Hodgkin lymphoma.

The chain combines TRBV6-5 with TRBJ2-7; weak D call: TRBD1 (5 bases). Per germline, CDR1 MNHEY and CDR2 SVGAGI. V lost 5 bases and J 3 bases, leaving 8 bases between the germline ends. The CDR3 loop spans 12 amino acids. The CDR3 sequence: CASSRQGYEQYF. In DNA, the CDR3 is TGTGCCAGCAGTCGTCAGGGCTACGAGCAGTACTTC.

The chain joins TRBV10-3 to TRBJ2-7; maybe TRBD1 (7 bases). The CDR3 extends over 16 amino acids. CDR1 is ENHRY and CDR2 is SYGVKD in the germline V gene. V was clipped by 0 bases and J by 1 base, with 13 bases between them. CDR3 sequence (DNA): TGTGCCATCAGTGAGTCGGCGGGACAGAGATCCTACGAGCAGTACTTC. The encoded protein is CAISESAGQRSYEQYF.

This clone was recorded once. The V gene is TRBV27, the J gene TRBJ2-7; 10 nucleotides align to TRBD2. This CDR3 is 13 amino acids long. Trimming at V came to 5 bases and at J to 3 bases, leaving 1 base not matched to a gene. Looked up from germline, CDR1 is MNHEY and CDR2 is SMNVEV (reference sequence). Here the CDR3 DNA reads TGTGCCAGCAGTACTAGCGGGAACTACGAGCAGTACTTC. Translating gives CASSTSGNYEQYF.

There are a few counts of this clone. V and J are TRBV2 and TRBJ2-5; D is uncertain. Trimming cost V 7 bases and J 5 bases, with 14 bases left between them. The CDR3 consists of 13 residues. Germline CDR1 is SNHLY and CDR2 is FYNNEI. CDR3 DNA sequence: TGTGCCAGCACCCTTGGCATGGGGGAGACCCAGTACTTC. Its translation is CASTLGMGETQYF.

The genes are TRBV10-1 and TRBJ2-5; D is tentatively TRBD1 or TRBD2 (6 bases each). Trimming removed 0 bases at V and 5 bases at J, with 10 bases between. Germline assignment: CDR1 WNHNN and CDR2 SYGVQD (reference sequence). The CDR3 loop spans 14 amino acids. The DNA of the CDR3 is TGCGCCAGCAGTGAGTCCACAGGGAGGGAGACCCAGTACTTC. Protein sequence: CASSESTGRETQYF.

V gene TRBV5-1 combines with J gene TRBJ2-3; D not certain. Deletions cut 3 bases from V and 0 bases from J, with 5 bases between. This CDR3 comprises 13 residues. CDR1 and CDR2 (germline): SGHRS, YFSETQ. CDR3 sequence: CASSSASTDTQYF. The CDR3 bases are TGCGCCAGCAGCTCGGCAAGCACAGATACGCAGTATTTT.

V and J are TRBV4-1 and TRBJ2-7; no firm D call. CDR3 length: 15 residues. Germline CDR1 reads MGHRA; CDR2 reads YSYEKL. V was trimmed by 1 base and J by 3 bases, leaving 13 bases between them. CDR3 sequence (DNA): TGCGCCAGCAGCCAAGGAAGGTCGAGTGGCTACGAGCAGTACTTC. Translated: CASSQGRSSGYEQYF.

The chain combines TRBV19 with TRBJ2-2; 9 bases are a match to TRBD1. V lost 4 bases and J lost 7; bases outside the gene matches: 7. The CDR3 totals 15 residues. Germline CDR1 reads LNHDA; CDR2 reads SQIVND (reference sequence). In nucleotides, the CDR3 is TGTGCCAGTAGTAACGGGGACAGGGAGAGCGGGGAGCTGTTTTTT. Amino acids: CASSNGDRESGELFF.

This clone was counted a few times. This chain connects TRBV18 to TRBJ1-1; 8 nucleotides match TRBD1. The CDR3 has 16 amino acids. The germline CDR1 and CDR2 sequences are KGHSH and LQKENI. V gave up 5 bases and J gave up 5 bases; unmatched junction bases: 13. CDR3 sequence (DNA): TGTGCCAGCTCAGAGCGTATCAGGGGGCGGGGGACTGAAGCTTTCTTT. Protein product: CASSERIRGRGTEAFF.

V gene TRBV7-2 combines with J gene TRBJ1-3, with 7 nucleotides matching TRBD1. The CDR3 is 13 amino acids. Germline trimming cut 5 bases from V and 6 bases from J; bases unmatched to any gene: 4. CDR1 is SGHTA and CDR2 is FQGNSA in the germline V gene. CDR3 sequence: CASSTDRVNTIYF. CDR3 nucleotide sequence: TGTGCCAGCAGCACCGACAGGGTAAACACCATATATTTT.

The rearrangement links TRBV4-3 to TRBJ1-4; 10 nucleotides line up with TRBD1. Per germline, CDR1 LGHNA and CDR2 YSLEER. This CDR3 spans 16 amino acids. V was clipped by 1 base and J by 10 bases; unmatched bases: 9. CDR3 in DNA: TGCGCCAGCAGCCAAGGCGGTTCGGGACAGGGGACAAAACTGTTTTTT. This translates into CASSQGGSGQGTKLFF.

This clone was observed a few times. The chain carries TRBV27 and TRBJ2-7; tentatively, D is TRBD1 (6 bases). The germline gives CDR1 MNHEY, CDR2 SMNVEV (reference sequence). This CDR3 region has 12 residues. V was clipped by 5 bases and J by 6 bases, with 11 bases between them. The CDR3 region is CASSDRFGEQYF. The CDR3 nucleotides are TGTGCCAGCAGTGACAGGTTTGGCGAGCAGTACTTC.

CDR3 residues: CAISDSTPSRRQSSINQPQHF. The CDR3, as DNA: TGTGCCATCAGTGATTCCACGCCCTCTCGGCGGCAGTCGTCGATCAATCAGCCCCAGCATTTT. The J gene is TRBJ1-5, the V gene TRBV10-3; no reliable D call. The CDR3 totals 21 residues. V lost 3 bases and J lost 3, with 30 bases in between. Germline-derived CDR1 and CDR2 are ENHRY and SYGVKD.

The CDR3 spells CASSLALSGSLDEQYF. Here the CDR3 DNA reads TGTGCCAGCAGCTTAGCTTTAAGCGGGAGTCTGGACGAGCAGTACTTC. The chain is built from TRBV11-1 and TRBJ2-7, with 8 bases matching TRBD2. The J segment lost 5 bases and the V segment lost 0 bases, leaving 9 bases of the junction unmatched. The CDR3 is made up of 16 amino acids. Germline CDR1 and CDR2: SGHAT and FQDESV (reference sequence). Together with reference TRBV11-1 and TRBJ2-7, the CDR3 gives the full variable domain: EAEVAQSPRYKITEKSQAVAFWCDPISGHATLYWYRQILGQGPELLVQFQDESVVDDSQLPKDRFSAERLKGVDSTLKIQPAELGDSAMYLCASSLALSGSLDEQYFGPGTRLTVT.